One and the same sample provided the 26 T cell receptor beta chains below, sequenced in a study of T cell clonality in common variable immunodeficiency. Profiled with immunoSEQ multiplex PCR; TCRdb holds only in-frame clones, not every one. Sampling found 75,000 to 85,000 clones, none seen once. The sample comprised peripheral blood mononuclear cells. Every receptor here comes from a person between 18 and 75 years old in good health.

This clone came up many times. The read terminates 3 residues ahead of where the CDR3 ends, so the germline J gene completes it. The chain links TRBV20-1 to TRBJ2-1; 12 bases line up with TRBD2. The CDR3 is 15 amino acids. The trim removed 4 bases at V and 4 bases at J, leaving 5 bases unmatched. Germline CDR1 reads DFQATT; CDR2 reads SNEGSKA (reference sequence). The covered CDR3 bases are TGCAGTGCTACCGGACTAGCGGGGACTTACAATGAG. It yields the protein CSATGLAGTYNE. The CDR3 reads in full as CSATGLAGTYNEQFF.

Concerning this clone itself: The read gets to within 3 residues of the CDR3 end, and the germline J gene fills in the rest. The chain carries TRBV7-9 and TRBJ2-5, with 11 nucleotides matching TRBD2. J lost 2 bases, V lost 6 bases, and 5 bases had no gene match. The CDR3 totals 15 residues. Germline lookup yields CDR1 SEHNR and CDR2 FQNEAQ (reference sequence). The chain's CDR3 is CASSAGTSGQETQYF. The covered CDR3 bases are TGTGCCAGCAGTGCCGGGACTAGCGGACAAGAGACC.

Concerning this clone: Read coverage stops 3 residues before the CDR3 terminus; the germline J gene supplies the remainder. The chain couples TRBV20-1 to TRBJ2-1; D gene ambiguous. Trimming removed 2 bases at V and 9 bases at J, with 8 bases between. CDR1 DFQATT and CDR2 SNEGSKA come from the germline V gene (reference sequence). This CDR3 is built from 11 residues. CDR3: CSARRPGEQFF. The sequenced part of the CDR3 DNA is TGCAGTGCTAGACGCCCGGGTGAG.

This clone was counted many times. The CDR3 DNA, read in part, is TGTGCCAGCTCACGTCAGGGGGACCCTTCGGGC. Its translation: CASSRQGDPSG. The whole CDR3 region reads CASSRQGDPSGYTF. The V gene is TRBV18, the J gene TRBJ1-2, with 7 bases lining up with TRBD1. Sequencing ends 3 residues short of the CDR3 end; the germline J gene provides the rest. Germline CDR1 is KGHSH and CDR2 is LQKENI. The CDR3 has 14 amino acids.

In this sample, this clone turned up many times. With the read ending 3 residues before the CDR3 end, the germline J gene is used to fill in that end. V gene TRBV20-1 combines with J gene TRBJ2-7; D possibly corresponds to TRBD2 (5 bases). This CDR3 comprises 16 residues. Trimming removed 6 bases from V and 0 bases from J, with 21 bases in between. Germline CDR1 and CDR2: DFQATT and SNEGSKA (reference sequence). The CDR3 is CSAPGEGAVLSYEQYF. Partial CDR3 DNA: TGCAGTGCGCCCGGTGAGGGAGCGGTTCTCTCCTACGAG.

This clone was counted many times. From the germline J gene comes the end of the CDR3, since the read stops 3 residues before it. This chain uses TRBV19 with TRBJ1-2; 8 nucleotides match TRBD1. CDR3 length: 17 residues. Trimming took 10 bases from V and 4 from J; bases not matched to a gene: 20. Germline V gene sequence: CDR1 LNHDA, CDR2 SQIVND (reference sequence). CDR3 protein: CATRRGIPGQVSYGYTF. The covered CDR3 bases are TGTGCCACCCGACGAGGGATCCCGGGACAGGTCAGCTATGGC. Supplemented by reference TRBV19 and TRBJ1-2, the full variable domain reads DGGITQSPKYLFRKEGQNVTLSCEQNLNHDAMYWYRQDPGQGLRLIYYSQIVNDFQKGDIAEGYSVSREKKESFPLTVTSAQKNPTAFYLCATRRGIPGQVSYGYTFGSGTRLTVV.

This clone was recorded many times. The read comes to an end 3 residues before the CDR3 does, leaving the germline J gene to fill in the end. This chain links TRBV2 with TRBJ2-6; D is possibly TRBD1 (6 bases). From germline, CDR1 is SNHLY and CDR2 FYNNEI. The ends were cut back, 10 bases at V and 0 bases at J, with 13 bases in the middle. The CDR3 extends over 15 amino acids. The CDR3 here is CATNTGYSGANVLTF. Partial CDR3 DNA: TGTGCCACTAACACAGGGTACTCTGGGGCCAACGTC.

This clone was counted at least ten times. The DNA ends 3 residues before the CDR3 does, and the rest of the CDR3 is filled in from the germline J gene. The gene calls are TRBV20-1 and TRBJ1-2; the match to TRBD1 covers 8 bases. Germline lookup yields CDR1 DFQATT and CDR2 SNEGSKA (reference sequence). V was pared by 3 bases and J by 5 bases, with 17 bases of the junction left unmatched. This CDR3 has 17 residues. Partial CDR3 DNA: TGCAGTGCTAGGGGGTTGGACAGGGCGGGGGCGGGATATGGC. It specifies CSARGLDRAGAGYG. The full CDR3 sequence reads CSARGLDRAGAGYGYTF.

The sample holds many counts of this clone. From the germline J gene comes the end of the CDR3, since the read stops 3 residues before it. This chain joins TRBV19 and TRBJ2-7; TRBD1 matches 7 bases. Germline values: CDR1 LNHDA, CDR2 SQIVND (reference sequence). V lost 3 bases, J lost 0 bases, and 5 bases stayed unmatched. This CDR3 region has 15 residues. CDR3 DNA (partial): TGTGCCAGTAGTATGAGAGGGGACAGCTCCTACGAG. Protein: CASSMRGDSSYE. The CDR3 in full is CASSMRGDSSYEQYF. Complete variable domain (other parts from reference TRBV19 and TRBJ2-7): DGGITQSPKYLFRKEGQNVTLSCEQNLNHDAMYWYRQDPGQGLRLIYYSQIVNDFQKGDIAEGYSVSREKKESFPLTVTSAQKNPTAFYLCASSMRGDSSYEQYFGPGTRLTVT.

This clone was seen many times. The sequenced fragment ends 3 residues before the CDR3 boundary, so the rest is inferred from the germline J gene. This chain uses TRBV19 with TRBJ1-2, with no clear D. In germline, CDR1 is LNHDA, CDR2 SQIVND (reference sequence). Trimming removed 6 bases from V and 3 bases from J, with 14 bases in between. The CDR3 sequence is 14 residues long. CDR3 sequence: CASSRTTGDYGYTF. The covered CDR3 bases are TGTGCCAGTAGCCGTACAACCGGGGACTATGGC.

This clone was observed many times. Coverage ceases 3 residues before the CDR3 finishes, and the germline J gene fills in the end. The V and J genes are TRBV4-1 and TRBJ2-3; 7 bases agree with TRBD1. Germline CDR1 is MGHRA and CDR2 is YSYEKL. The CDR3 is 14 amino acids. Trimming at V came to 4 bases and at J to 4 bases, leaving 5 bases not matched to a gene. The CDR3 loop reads CASSPRGIPDTQYF. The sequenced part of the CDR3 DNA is TGCGCCAGCAGCCCCAGGGGGATCCCAGATACG.

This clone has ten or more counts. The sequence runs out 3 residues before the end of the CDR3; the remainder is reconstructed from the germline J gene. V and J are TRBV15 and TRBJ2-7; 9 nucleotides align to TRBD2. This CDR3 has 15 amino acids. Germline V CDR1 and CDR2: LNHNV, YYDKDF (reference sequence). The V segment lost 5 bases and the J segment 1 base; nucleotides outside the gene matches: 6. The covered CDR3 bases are TGTGCCACCAGCCGCAGCACTAGCGGGTCCTACGAG. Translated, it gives CATSRSTSGSYE. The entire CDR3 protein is CATSRSTSGSYEQYF.

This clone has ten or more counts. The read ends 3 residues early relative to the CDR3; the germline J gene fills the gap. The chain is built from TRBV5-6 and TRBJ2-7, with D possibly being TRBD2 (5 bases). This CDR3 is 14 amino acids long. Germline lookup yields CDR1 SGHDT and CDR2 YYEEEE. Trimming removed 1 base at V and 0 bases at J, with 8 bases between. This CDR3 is CASSLSRGSYEQYF. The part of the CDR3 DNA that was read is TGTGCCAGCAGCTTGTCACGGGGCTCCTACGAG.

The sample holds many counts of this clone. CDR3: CSARRQPQDGYTF. The covered CDR3 bases are TGCAGTGCTAGGCGACAGCCTCAGGATGGC. The genes are TRBV20-1 and TRBJ1-2; the D gene is possibly TRBD1 (5 bases). Read data end 3 residues before the CDR3 end; the end is taken from the germline J gene. CDR1 DFQATT and CDR2 SNEGSKA come from the germline V gene (reference sequence). Trimming removed 3 bases at V and 6 bases at J, with 14 bases between. The CDR3 sequence is 13 residues long.

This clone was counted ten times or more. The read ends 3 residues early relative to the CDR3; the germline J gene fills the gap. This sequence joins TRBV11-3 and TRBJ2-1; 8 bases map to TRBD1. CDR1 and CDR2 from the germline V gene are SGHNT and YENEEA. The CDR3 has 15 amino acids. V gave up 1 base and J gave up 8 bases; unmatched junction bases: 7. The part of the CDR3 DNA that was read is TGTGCCAGCAGCTTAGCCCCAGGGGGCGGGTATGAG. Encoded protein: CASSLAPGGGYE. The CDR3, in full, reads CASSLAPGGGYEQFF.

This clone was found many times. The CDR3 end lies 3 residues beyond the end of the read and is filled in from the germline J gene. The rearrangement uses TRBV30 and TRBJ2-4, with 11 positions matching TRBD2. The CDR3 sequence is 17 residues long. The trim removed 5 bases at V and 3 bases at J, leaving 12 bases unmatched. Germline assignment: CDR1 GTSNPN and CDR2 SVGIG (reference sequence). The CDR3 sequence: CAWGRLAGGRGKNIQYF. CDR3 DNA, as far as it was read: TGTGCCTGGGGGAGGTTAGCGGGAGGGCGAGGCAAAAACATT.

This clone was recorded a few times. CDR3 DNA (partial): TGTGCCAGCAGTTACTCTGGGGCCAACGTC. Its protein is CASSYSGANV. The whole CDR3 protein is CASSYSGANVLTF. This chain links TRBV2 with TRBJ2-6; D ambiguous. The CDR3 extends 3 residues past the end of the read, so its final part is completed from the germline J gene. Deletions cut 5 bases from V and 0 bases from J, with 2 bases between. CDR1 and CDR2 from the germline V gene are SNHLY and FYNNEI. This CDR3 has 13 residues.

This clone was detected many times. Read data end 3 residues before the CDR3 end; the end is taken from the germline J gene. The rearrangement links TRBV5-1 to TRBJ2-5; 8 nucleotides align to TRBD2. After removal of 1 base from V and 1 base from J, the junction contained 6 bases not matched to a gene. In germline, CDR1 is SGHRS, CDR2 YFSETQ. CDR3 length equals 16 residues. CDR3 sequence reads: CASSLQGGRIQETQYF. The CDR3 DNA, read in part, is TGCGCCAGCAGCTTGCAAGGCGGGAGGATCCAAGAGACC. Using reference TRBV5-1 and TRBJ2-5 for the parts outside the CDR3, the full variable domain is KAGVTQTPRYLIKTRGQQVTLSCSPISGHRSVSWYQQTPGQGLQFLFEYFSETQRNKGNFPGRFSGRQFSNSRSEMNVSTLELGDSALYLCASSLQGGRIQETQYFGPGTRLLVL.

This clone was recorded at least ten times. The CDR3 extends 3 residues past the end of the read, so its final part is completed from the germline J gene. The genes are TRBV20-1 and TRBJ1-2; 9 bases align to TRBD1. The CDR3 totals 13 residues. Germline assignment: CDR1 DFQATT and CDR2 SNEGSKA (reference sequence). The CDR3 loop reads CSARGDRVGGYTF. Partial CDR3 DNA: TGCAGTGCTAGAGGGGACAGGGTGGGCGGC.

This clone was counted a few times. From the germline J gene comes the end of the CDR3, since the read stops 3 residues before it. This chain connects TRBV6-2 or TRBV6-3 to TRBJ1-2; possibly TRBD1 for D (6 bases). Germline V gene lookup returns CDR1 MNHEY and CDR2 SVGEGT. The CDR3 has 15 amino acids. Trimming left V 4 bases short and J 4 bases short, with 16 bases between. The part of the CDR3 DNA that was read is TGTGCCAGCAGTTCGTACCGGGACACAAGCTATGGC. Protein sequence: CASSSYRDTSYG. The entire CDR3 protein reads CASSSYRDTSYGYTF.

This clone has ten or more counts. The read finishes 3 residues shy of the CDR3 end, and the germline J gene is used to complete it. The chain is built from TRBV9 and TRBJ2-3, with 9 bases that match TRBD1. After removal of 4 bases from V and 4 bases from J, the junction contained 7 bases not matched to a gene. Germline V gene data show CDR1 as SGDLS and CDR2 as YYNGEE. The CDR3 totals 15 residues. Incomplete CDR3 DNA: TGTGCCAGCAGCCCCGGGACAGGGTTGCCAGATACG. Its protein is CASSPGTGLPDT. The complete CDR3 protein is CASSPGTGLPDTQYF. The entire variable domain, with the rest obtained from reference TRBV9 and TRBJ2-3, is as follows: DSGVTQTPKHLITATGQRVTLRCSPRSGDLSVYWYQQSLDQGLQFLIQYYNGEERAKGNILERFSAQQFPDLHSELNLSSLELGDSALYFCASSPGTGLPDTQYFGPGTRLTVL.

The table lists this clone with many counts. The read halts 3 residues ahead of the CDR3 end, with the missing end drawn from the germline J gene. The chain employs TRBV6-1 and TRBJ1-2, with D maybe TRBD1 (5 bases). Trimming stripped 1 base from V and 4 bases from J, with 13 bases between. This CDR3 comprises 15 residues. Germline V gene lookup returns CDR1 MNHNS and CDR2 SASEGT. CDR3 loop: CASSEGPAGGYGYTF. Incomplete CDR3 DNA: TGTGCCAGCAGTGAAGGTCCGGCGGGGGGCTATGGC.

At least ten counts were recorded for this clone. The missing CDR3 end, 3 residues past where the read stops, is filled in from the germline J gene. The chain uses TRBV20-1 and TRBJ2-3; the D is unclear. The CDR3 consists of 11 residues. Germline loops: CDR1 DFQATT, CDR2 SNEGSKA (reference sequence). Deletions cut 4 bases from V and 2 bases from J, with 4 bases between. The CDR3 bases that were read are TGCAGTGCTATATCCACAGATACG. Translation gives CSAISTDT. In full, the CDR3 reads CSAISTDTQYF.

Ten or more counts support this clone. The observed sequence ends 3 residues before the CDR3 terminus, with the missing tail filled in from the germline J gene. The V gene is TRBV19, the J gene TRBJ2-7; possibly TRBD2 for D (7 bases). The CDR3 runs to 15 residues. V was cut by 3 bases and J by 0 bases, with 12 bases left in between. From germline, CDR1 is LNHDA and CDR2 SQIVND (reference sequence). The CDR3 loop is CASSMPGGSSYEQYF. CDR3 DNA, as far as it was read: TGTGCCAGTAGTATGCCGGGGGGCAGCTCCTACGAG.

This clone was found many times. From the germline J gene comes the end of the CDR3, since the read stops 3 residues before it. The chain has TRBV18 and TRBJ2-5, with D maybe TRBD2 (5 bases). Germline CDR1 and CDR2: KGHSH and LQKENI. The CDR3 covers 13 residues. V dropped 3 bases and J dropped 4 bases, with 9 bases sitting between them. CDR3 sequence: CASSPDRGETQYF. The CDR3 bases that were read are TGTGCCAGCTCACCGGATCGGGGAGAGACC.

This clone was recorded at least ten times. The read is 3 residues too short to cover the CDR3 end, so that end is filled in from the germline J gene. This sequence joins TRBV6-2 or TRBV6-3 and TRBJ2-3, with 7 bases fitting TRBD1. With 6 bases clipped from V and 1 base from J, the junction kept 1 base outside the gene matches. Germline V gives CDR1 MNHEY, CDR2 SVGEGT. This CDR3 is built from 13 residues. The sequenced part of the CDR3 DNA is TGTGCCAGCAGAACAGGGGGCACAGATACG. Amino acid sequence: CASRTGGTDT. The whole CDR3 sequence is CASRTGGTDTQYF.